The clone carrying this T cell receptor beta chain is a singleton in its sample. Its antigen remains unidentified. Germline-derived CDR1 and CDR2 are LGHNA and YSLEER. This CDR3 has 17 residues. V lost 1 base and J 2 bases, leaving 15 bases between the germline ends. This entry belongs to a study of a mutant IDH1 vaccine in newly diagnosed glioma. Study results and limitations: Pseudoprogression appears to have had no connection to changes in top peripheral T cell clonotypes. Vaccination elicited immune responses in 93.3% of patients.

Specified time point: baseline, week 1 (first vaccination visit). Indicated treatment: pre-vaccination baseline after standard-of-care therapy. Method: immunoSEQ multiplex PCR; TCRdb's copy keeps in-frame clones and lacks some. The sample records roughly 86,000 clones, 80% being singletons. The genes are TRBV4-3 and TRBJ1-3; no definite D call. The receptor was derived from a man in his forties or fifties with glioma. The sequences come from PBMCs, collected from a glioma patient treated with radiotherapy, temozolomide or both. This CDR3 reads CASSQGVLGITGNTIYF. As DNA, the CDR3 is TGCGCCAGCAGCCAAGGTGTTCTGGGGATAACTGGAAACACCATATATTTT.